This TCR beta chain was captured by sequencing in a study of shared clonotypes between healthy human individuals. Points from the study as a whole: Relative to their counterparts shared across all four donors, non-shared clonotypes exhibited diminished generation probabilities.

This clone appeared a single time. Its antigen remains unknown. A much larger clonotype is one base distant, so this may be a read error. This CDR3 has 13 amino acids. The germline V gene encodes CDR1 SEHNR and CDR2 FQNEAQ (reference sequence). V dropped 1 base and J dropped 3 bases, with 4 bases sitting between them. Donors comprised healthy HIV-negative adults lacking recent acute infections or vaccinations. This was a deep-level run. Per the original data handling: There were no quality scores in the junction-only immunoSEQ sequences, so filtering differed. Measured with immunoSEQ multiplex PCR; TCRdb has only the in-frame clones, and not every one. Clone size and the V and J calls come from that table; the DNA yielded D and trimming. The data show 550,000 to 800,000 clones, roughly 91% seen once.

Sequencing was performed on memory CD8+ T cells from PBMCs. Subset in this sample: CD45RO+ cells pooled with CCR7-negative TemRA cells. This receptor was taken from a young man in good health. Some clones in this sample may be carry-over from other donors' samples. This chain joins TRBV7-9 and TRBJ1-5; no firm D call. CDR3 nucleotide sequence: TGTGCCAGCAGCTTAGAGTACAATCAGCCCCAGCATTTT. Protein: CASSLEYNQPQHF.